This is a list of T cell receptor beta chains from one sample in a study of response to subunit inactivated influenza vaccine. Using its own MiXCR run on the RT-PCR reads, TCRdb lists one record per CDR3 protein. The table lists hundreds of thousands of distinct CDR3 sequences, approximately 11% of them singletons. Here the sequenced sample was PBMCs from blood, taken roughly 48 days after vaccination. All receptors derive from a man aged 45-65 years who received an inactivated influenza vaccine. CDR3s include the opening cysteine and the closing phenylalanine or tryptophan. D genes are given only for firm matches. Size is omitted from some rows. Given values are once, few, many or a class for expanded clones.

clone_size: many; v_call: TRBV10-3; d_call: .; j_call: TRBJ1-1; cdr3_aa: CAISAVNTEAFF; cdr3_nt: TGTGCCATCAGTGCCGTGAACACTGAAGCTTTCTTT
clone_size: many; v_call: TRBV5-1; d_call: .; j_call: TRBJ1-1; cdr3_aa: CASSGPGTTTEAFF; cdr3_nt: TGCGCCAGCAGCGGGCCCGGGACAACAACTGAAGCTTTCTTT
clone_size: few; v_call: TRBV20-1; d_call: TRBD2; j_call: TRBJ2-7; cdr3_aa: CSARRPSGGRYEQYF; cdr3_nt: TGCAGTGCTAGACGCCCAAGCGGGGGCAGGTACGAGCAGTACTTC
clone_size: few; v_call: TRBV4-1; d_call: .; j_call: TRBJ1-5; cdr3_aa: CASSQEGGGNQPQHF; cdr3_nt: TGCGCCAGCAGCCAAGAAGGAGGGGGCAATCAGCCCCAGCATTTT
clone_size: few; v_call: TRBV5-5; d_call: TRBD2; j_call: TRBJ2-1; cdr3_aa: CASSLVGRLASYNEQFF; cdr3_nt: TGTGCCAGCAGCTTGGTCGGGCGACTAGCCTCGTACAATGAGCAGTTCTTC
clone_size: .; v_call: TRBV20-1; d_call: .; j_call: TRBJ2-7; cdr3_aa: CSARVADTLSYEQYF; cdr3_nt: TGCAGTGCTAGAGTTGCGGACACTCTCTCCTACGAGCAGTACTTC
clone_size: many; v_call: TRBV10-3; d_call: TRBD1; j_call: TRBJ2-7; cdr3_aa: CAISEPLTGVYEQYF; cdr3_nt: TGTGCCATCAGTGAGCCGCTAACAGGGGTCTACGAGCAGTACTTC
clone_size: few; v_call: TRBV9; d_call: TRBD1; j_call: TRBJ2-5; cdr3_aa: CASSVATSGTGGQETQYF; cdr3_nt: TGTGCCAGCAGCGTAGCAACTTCTGGGACAGGGGGACAAGAGACCCAGTACTTC
clone_size: few; v_call: TRBV15; d_call: .; j_call: TRBJ2-7; cdr3_aa: CATSRDTSEQYF; cdr3_nt: TGTGCCACCAGCAGAGATACGAGCGAGCAGTACTTC
clone_size: many; v_call: TRBV20-1; d_call: .; j_call: TRBJ2-3; cdr3_aa: CSARILSTDTQYF; cdr3_nt: TGCAGTGCTAGGATCTTAAGCACAGATACGCAGTATTTT
clone_size: .; v_call: TRBV6-1; d_call: TRBD2; j_call: TRBJ2-7; cdr3_aa: CASSEGSGRREQYF; cdr3_nt: TGTGCCAGCAGTGAGGGTAGCGGGAGACGTGAGCAGTACTTC
clone_size: .; v_call: TRBV4-2; d_call: TRBD1; j_call: TRBJ1-5; cdr3_aa: CASSAGTDSNQPQHF; cdr3_nt: TGTGCCAGCAGCGCCGGGACAGATAGCAATCAGCCCCAGCATTTT
clone_size: many; v_call: TRBV7-2; d_call: TRBD2; j_call: TRBJ2-3; cdr3_aa: CASSGGGAGTDTQYF; cdr3_nt: TGTGCCAGCAGCGGCGGGGGGGCTGGCACAGATACGCAGTATTTT
clone_size: .; v_call: TRBV24-1; d_call: .; j_call: TRBJ2-1; cdr3_aa: CATSDPGGPRGNEQFF; cdr3_nt: TGTGCCACCAGTGATCCAGGAGGTCCACGAGGTAATGAGCAGTTCTTC
clone_size: many; v_call: TRBV9; d_call: .; j_call: TRBJ1-3; cdr3_aa: CASSPTGSRSGNTIYF; cdr3_nt: TGTGCCAGCAGCCCTACAGGGAGTAGGTCTGGAAACACCATATATTTT
clone_size: .; v_call: TRBV5-1; d_call: .; j_call: TRBJ1-6; cdr3_aa: CASSLTGRQESPLHF; cdr3_nt: TGCGCCAGCAGCTTAACCGGCCGGCAAGAGTCACCCCTCCACTTT
clone_size: many; v_call: TRBV5-1; d_call: .; j_call: TRBJ2-6; cdr3_aa: CAIGSLEANVLTF; cdr3_nt: TGCGCCATCGGTTCTCTGGAGGCCAACGTCCTGACTTTC
clone_size: .; v_call: TRBV10-3; d_call: .; j_call: TRBJ1-1; cdr3_aa: CAISAHNQGVTEAFF; cdr3_nt: TGTGCCATCAGTGCACATAATCAGGGTGTCACTGAAGCTTTCTTT
clone_size: .; v_call: TRBV4-1; d_call: .; j_call: TRBJ1-5; cdr3_aa: CASSQVHFNQPQHF; cdr3_nt: TGCGCCAGCAGCCAAGTTCACTTCAATCAGCCCCAGCATTTT
clone_size: few; v_call: TRBV6-1; d_call: .; j_call: TRBJ2-2; cdr3_aa: CASGRANTGELFF; cdr3_nt: TGTGCCAGCGGGAGAGCGAACACCGGGGAGCTGTTTTTT
clone_size: .; v_call: TRBV11-2; d_call: .; j_call: TRBJ1-5; cdr3_aa: CASSSNYGQPQHF; cdr3_nt: TGTGCCAGCAGCTCTAATTACGGTCAGCCCCAGCATTTT
clone_size: .; v_call: TRBV5-6; d_call: .; j_call: TRBJ1-1; cdr3_aa: CASIPNEGFTEAFF; cdr3_nt: TGTGCCAGCATCCCTAATGAGGGGTTCACTGAAGCTTTCTTT
clone_size: few; v_call: TRBV28; d_call: TRBD2; j_call: TRBJ2-7; cdr3_aa: CASSQPGLAGGSSYEQYF; cdr3_nt: TGTGCCAGCAGCCAACCGGGACTAGCGGGGGGGTCCTCCTACGAGCAGTACTTC
clone_size: few; v_call: TRBV11-1; d_call: TRBD1; j_call: TRBJ2-1; cdr3_aa: CASSLENRGGEQFF; cdr3_nt: TGTGCCAGCAGCTTAGAAAACAGGGGCGGCGAGCAGTTCTTC